Listed here are 30 T cell receptor beta chains from one sample, sequenced in a study of naive and memory T cell subsets. Study results and limitations: Possibly reflecting memory cells re-expressing CD45RA, a few larger clonotypes occurred in naive repertoires, especially CD8.

The antigens for these receptors are not known. An equimolar mix of two oligonucleotides served as the beta constant-region primer for TRBC1 and TRBC2. Nested alpha and beta constant-region primers with the SP2 primer drove four PCR rounds on ligated cDNA. TCRdb redid the calling of the UMI-ligation and nested PCR reads with MiXCR, one entry per CDR3 protein. The sample holds 120,000 to 150,000 distinct CDR3 sequences, approximately 24% seen once. The specimen sequenced was naive CD4+ T cells from blood. The receptors come from a human donor in good health.

The CDR3 reads CASSSTSGEQFF. In nucleotides, the CDR3 is TGTGCCAGCAGTTCGACTAGCGGTGAGCAGTTCTTC. The rearrangement links TRBV28 to TRBJ2-1, with 9 bases identical to TRBD2. Germline V gives CDR1 MDHEN, CDR2 SYDVKM. The CDR3 totals 12 residues. The V and J ends lost 4 bases and 9 bases, in that order; junction bases with no gene match: 1.

This chain links TRBV28 with TRBJ2-7, with unresolved D. The V end lost 6 bases, the J end lost 2 bases, and 8 bases lay between the germline ends. The germline gives CDR1 MDHEN, CDR2 SYDVKM. The CDR3 totals 12 residues. In nucleotides, the CDR3 is TGTGCCAGCAGGGGATCAGCCTACGAGCAGTACTTC. It encodes CASRGSAYEQYF.

This clonotype was recorded at least ten times. CDR3 coding DNA: TGCAGTGCTTCGGGACTAGCGGTCACAGATACGCAGTATTTT. Encoded protein: CSASGLAVTDTQYF. V and J are TRBV20-1 and TRBJ2-3; 11 bases are shared with TRBD2. The CDR3 has 14 amino acids. Trimming at V came to 5 bases and at J to 2 bases, leaving 3 bases not matched to a gene. Germline CDR1 DFQATT, CDR2 SNEGSKA (reference sequence).

This clonotype came up a few times. V is TRBV7-2 and J is TRBJ1-1, with TRBD1 matching over 7 bases. Trimming at V came to 5 bases and at J to 6 bases, leaving 15 bases not matched to a gene. This CDR3 has 16 amino acids. The V gene's germline CDR1 is SGHTA and CDR2 FQGNSA. CDR3 region: CASSPAGTARPPEAFF. The CDR3 DNA reads TGTGCCAGCAGCCCCGCGGGGACAGCCAGACCGCCTGAAGCTTTCTTT.

The chain links TRBV29-1 to TRBJ2-2; D is ambiguous. Trimming cost V 4 bases and J 0 bases, with 6 bases left between them. Germline V gives CDR1 SQVTM, CDR2 ANQGSEA. There are 13 residues in the CDR3. CDR3 loop: CSVGRTNTGELFF. CDR3 in DNA: TGCAGCGTTGGACGGACGAACACCGGGGAGCTGTTTTTT.

This clonotype was observed a few times. This chain links TRBV7-8 with TRBJ2-1; TRBD2 aligns across 11 bases. The CDR3 is made up of 17 amino acids. V lost 2 bases to trimming and J lost 4 bases; unmatched junction nucleotides: 7. Looked up from germline, CDR1 is SGHVS and CDR2 is FQNEAQ. The CDR3 bases are TGTGCCAGCAGCTTAAGGTTCGGGACTAGCGGATACAATGAGCAGTTCTTC. Translating it yields CASSLRFGTSGYNEQFF.

The V call is TRBV5-1, the J call TRBJ2-5; TRBD2 matches at 8 bases. Germline values: CDR1 SGHRS, CDR2 YFSETQ. The CDR3 length is 15 residues. V shed 3 bases, J shed 4 bases, and the junction held 8 bases outside the gene matches. This chain's CDR3 is CASSSKREWRETQYF. The CDR3 region has the DNA TGCGCCAGCAGCTCCAAGCGGGAGTGGCGAGAGACCCAGTACTTC. Supplemented by reference TRBV5-1 and TRBJ2-5, the full variable domain reads KAGVTQTPRYLIKTRGQQVTLSCSPISGHRSVSWYQQTPGQGLQFLFEYFSETQRNKGNFPGRFSGRQFSNSRSEMNVSTLELGDSALYLCASSSKREWRETQYFGPGTRLLVL.

The V gene is TRBV20-1, the J gene TRBJ1-4; possibly TRBD1 for D (6 bases). This CDR3 comprises 17 residues. CDR1 is DFQATT and CDR2 is SNEGSKA in the germline V gene (reference sequence). V gave up 4 bases and J gave up 8 bases, with 26 bases separating them. In DNA form, the CDR3 reads TGCAGTGCTAAGGGGGTGGCAAAGGGGGGCGCACGGGAAAAACTGTTTTTT. Protein: CSAKGVAKGGAREKLFF.

The J gene is TRBJ2-5, the V gene TRBV7-2; 7 bases fit TRBD1. This CDR3 comprises 16 residues. Germline V gives CDR1 SGHTA, CDR2 FQGNSA. J gave up 5 bases and V 3 bases, and 12 bases lay outside the gene matches. The CDR3 nucleotides read TGTGCCAGCAGCTTTGGGACAGCGGTATTTATGGAGACCCAGTACTTC. It is translated as CASSFGTAVFMETQYF.

The V call is TRBV6-5, the J call TRBJ1-5; unclear D gene. CDR3 length: 15 amino acids. Germline lookup yields CDR1 MNHEY and CDR2 SVGAGI. Trimming took off 0 bases at V and 4 bases at J, with 10 bases between the two ends. The CDR3 region is CASSYSIRSNQPQHF. Here the CDR3 DNA reads TGTGCCAGCAGTTACTCAATCAGAAGTAATCAGCCCCAGCATTTT.

The chain couples TRBV5-1 to TRBJ2-2; D not certain. There are 14 residues in the CDR3. V was shortened by 7 bases and J by 0 bases, with 10 bases between the two germline ends. From germline, CDR1 is SGHRS and CDR2 YFSETQ. CDR3 sequence: CASQNRPNTGELFF. The CDR3 DNA reads TGCGCCAGCCAAAACCGGCCGAACACCGGGGAGCTGTTTTTT.

V usage is TRBV5-1 and J usage is TRBJ2-7, with a weak D call TRBD1 (6 bases). This CDR3 has 14 amino acids. V lost 3 bases, J lost 2 bases, and 12 bases lay in between. The germline CDR1 and CDR2 sequences are SGHRS and YFSETQ. For the CDR3, the DNA is TGCGCCAGCAGCTCGCGGACAGCGGCCTACGAGCAGTACTTC. As protein: CASSSRTAAYEQYF.

The chain uses TRBV5-4 and TRBJ2-1; 8 nucleotides line up with TRBD1. This CDR3 is built from 13 residues. With 4 bases clipped from V and 9 bases from J, the junction kept 6 bases outside the gene matches. Per the germline V gene, CDR1 is SGHNT and CDR2 is YYREEE (reference sequence). CDR3 sequence reads: CASSEQGGAEQFF. The CDR3 DNA is TGTGCCAGCAGCGAACAGGGGGGAGCTGAGCAGTTCTTC.

This chain joins TRBV20-1 and TRBJ2-3, with a tentative D call TRBD2 (6 bases). In germline, CDR1 is DFQATT, CDR2 SNEGSKA (reference sequence). There are 12 residues in the CDR3. V lost 6 bases and J 6 bases, leaving 13 bases between the germline ends. The CDR3: CSARTRGDTQYF. The CDR3 DNA reads TGCAGTGCCAGAACCCGGGGGGATACGCAGTATTTT.

In this sample, this clonotype turned up a few times. V usage is TRBV6-1 and J usage is TRBJ1-1, with 7 nucleotides matching TRBD1. In germline, CDR1 is MNHNS, CDR2 SASEGT. The CDR3 extends over 13 amino acids. V was clipped by 6 bases and J by 4 bases; unmatched bases: 5. The CDR3 loop is CASRTTGITEAFF. CDR3 coding DNA: TGTGCCAGCAGGACGACAGGGATCACTGAAGCTTTCTTT.

The gene calls are TRBV5-1 and TRBJ1-1; D unresolved. The V end was cut by 0 bases, the J end by 1 base, with 19 bases between. There are 18 residues in the CDR3. CDR1 and CDR2 from the germline V gene are SGHRS and YFSETQ. The CDR3 region is CASSLAILLISQNTEAFF. The CDR3 DNA is TGCGCCAGCAGCTTGGCGATTCTTTTGATTTCTCAGAACACTGAAGCTTTCTTT.

V is TRBV7-2 and J is TRBJ1-4; no firm D call. The germline V gene has CDR1 SGHTA and CDR2 FQGNSA. CDR3 size: 15 residues. Trimming cost V 3 bases and J 0 bases, with 8 bases left between them. The CDR3 nucleotides are TGTGCCAGCAGCTTGACACCCGCAACTAATGAAAAACTGTTTTTT. Amino acids: CASSLTPATNEKLFF.

This clonotype was seen at least ten times. This chain connects TRBV10-3 to TRBJ1-5; D gene ambiguous. The CDR3 has 13 amino acids. V was cut by 4 bases and J by 7 bases, with 11 bases left in between. CDR1 is ENHRY and CDR2 is SYGVKD in the germline V gene. CDR3 amino acids: CAISVGPGQPQHF. CDR3 DNA: TGTGCCATCAGTGTAGGACCGGGACAGCCCCAGCATTTT.

The CDR3 coding sequence is TGTGCCGGGAGGAGACGGACCAACACAGATACGCAGTATTTT. This encodes CAGRRRTNTDTQYF. This chain connects TRBV7-9 to TRBJ2-3; a weak D match, TRBD2 (6 bases). V was trimmed by 11 bases and J by 2 bases, leaving 17 bases between them. The CDR3 sequence is 14 residues long. CDR1 and CDR2 from the germline V gene are SEHNR and FQNEAQ (reference sequence).

The sample holds a few counts of this clonotype. This chain links TRBV4-1 with TRBJ2-3, with 7 bases lining up with TRBD1. The V and J ends lost 6 bases and 2 bases, in that order; junction bases with no gene match: 11. The CDR3 length is 16 residues. Germline-derived CDR1 and CDR2 are MGHRA and YSYEKL. In DNA, the CDR3 is TGCGCCAGCAGACTGGGACAGAGCACTGTCACAGATACGCAGTATTTT. Protein: CASRLGQSTVTDTQYF.

This rearrangement joins TRBV6-6 to TRBJ1-6; D remains ambiguous. This CDR3 comprises 14 residues. V dropped 5 bases and J dropped 11 bases, with 16 bases sitting between them. CDR1 is MNHNY and CDR2 is SVGAGI in the germline V gene (reference sequence). In DNA, the CDR3 is TGTGCCAGCAGTCCTGACCGGAATGTAACACCCCTCCACTTT. It codes for CASSPDRNVTPLHF.

The V gene is TRBV2, the J gene TRBJ1-5; a weak D match, TRBD1 (6 bases). This CDR3 spans 14 amino acids. V lost 6 bases, J lost 6 bases, and 15 bases lay in between. Germline CDR1 is SNHLY and CDR2 is FYNNEI. The chain's CDR3 is CASSLEGGGQPQHF. DNA of the CDR3: TGTGCCAGCAGCCTTGAGGGGGGGGGTCAGCCCCAGCATTTT.

CDR3 sequence reads: CASSLASSYNEQFF. The CDR3, as DNA: TGTGCCAGCAGTTTGGCGAGCTCCTACAATGAGCAGTTCTTC. V usage is TRBV12-3 or TRBV12-4 and J usage is TRBJ2-1, with unresolved D. Trimming pared 3 bases from V and 0 bases from J, leaving 6 bases between. The length of the CDR3 is 14 residues.

The V gene is TRBV30, the J gene TRBJ2-1, with D perhaps matching TRBD1 (5 bases). This CDR3 has 15 amino acids. Trimming took off 3 bases at V and 2 bases at J, with 14 bases between the two ends. CDR1 is GTSNPN, CDR2 SVGIG, per germline (reference sequence). For the CDR3, the DNA is TGTGCCTGGAGCGCAATCCAGGGAACCTACAATGAGCAGTTCTTC. This gives the protein CAWSAIQGTYNEQFF.

This clonotype was picked up a small number of times. The chain recombines TRBV5-1 with TRBJ2-3; 9 positions agree with TRBD2. CDR3 length equals 16 residues. The V gene's germline CDR1 is SGHRS and CDR2 YFSETQ. The trim removed 2 bases at V and 3 bases at J, leaving 7 bases unmatched. The CDR3 is CASSLGLATRTDTQYF. CDR3 coding DNA: TGCGCCAGCAGCTTAGGACTAGCGACTCGAACAGATACGCAGTATTTT.

J is TRBJ1-5 and V is TRBV12-3 or TRBV12-4; D ambiguous. The germline V and J ends were trimmed by 7 bases and 0 bases, with 13 bases remaining between them. There are 15 residues in the CDR3. The DNA for the CDR3 is TGTGCCAGCAACACCGGGAGCTATAGCAATCAGCCCCAGCATTTT. Protein: CASNTGSYSNQPQHF.

The rearrangement uses TRBV7-6 and TRBJ2-7, with 8 bases aligning to TRBD1. The V gene's germline CDR1 is SGHVS and CDR2 FNYEAQ. This CDR3 comprises 16 residues. V gave up 4 bases and J gave up 5 bases; unmatched junction bases: 13. CDR3 in DNA: TGTGCCAGCAGCTCTCTAAGGACAGGGAGGATTAACGAGCAGTACTTC. Its protein is CASSSLRTGRINEQYF.

The chain joins TRBV15 to TRBJ1-2; TRBD1 is a possible D gene (6 bases). Germline V gene data show CDR1 as LNHNV and CDR2 as YYDKDF (reference sequence). The germline V and J ends were trimmed by 3 bases and 8 bases, with 13 bases remaining between them. The CDR3 length is 13 residues. CDR3 DNA: TGTGCCACCAGCAGGTCGTTGGACAGCGGCTACACCTTC. The encoded protein is CATSRSLDSGYTF.

Many counts were recorded for this clonotype. The rearrangement links TRBV20-1 to TRBJ2-7; D possibly corresponds to TRBD2 (5 bases). The germline V gene encodes CDR1 DFQATT and CDR2 SNEGSKA (reference sequence). The CDR3 extends over 13 amino acids. V lost 3 bases and J lost 7, with 16 bases in between. In DNA, the CDR3 is TGCAGTGCTAGTTTGGGCGGGTTGGGGGAGCAGTACTTC. Translation gives CSASLGGLGEQYF.

There are a few counts of this clonotype. V usage is TRBV18 and J usage is TRBJ2-3, with D perhaps TRBD1 (6 bases). The V gene's germline CDR1 is KGHSH and CDR2 LQKENI. Deletions cut 5 bases from V and 0 bases from J, with 9 bases between. The CDR3 has 14 residues. CDR3: CASSSGDSTDTQYF. CDR3 in DNA: TGTGCCAGCTCATCAGGGGACAGCACAGATACGCAGTATTTT. Complete variable domain (other parts from reference TRBV18 and TRBJ2-3): NAGVMQNPRHLVRRRGQEARLRCSPMKGHSHVYWYRQLPEEGLKFMVYLQKENIIDESGMPKERFSAEFPKEGPSILRIQQVVRGDSAAYFCASSSGDSTDTQYFGPGTRLTVL.